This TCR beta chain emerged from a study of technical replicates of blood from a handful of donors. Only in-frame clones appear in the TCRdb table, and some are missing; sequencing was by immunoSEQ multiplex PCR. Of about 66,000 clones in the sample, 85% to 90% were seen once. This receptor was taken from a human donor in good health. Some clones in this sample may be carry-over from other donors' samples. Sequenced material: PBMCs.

The CDR3 nucleotides are TGTGCCAGCAGCCCCCGTTCCGGGTATGGCTACACCTTC. Amino acid sequence: CASSPRSGYGYTF. J is TRBJ1-2 and V is TRBV5-6; D is ambiguous. With 4 bases removed from V and 5 bases from J, the gap between germline ends came to 12 bases. Germline V gene sequence: CDR1 SGHDT, CDR2 YYEEEE. This CDR3 spans 13 amino acids.